This TCR beta chain was retrieved from a study of monozygotic twins with inflammatory bowel disease. Blood was drawn once per donor, and each sample measured approximately 2.5 ml. To note about this clonotype: The antigen remains undetermined.

Notes on the study in general: Separate T cell subtypes could not be resolved from one another. For IBD patients, clonotypes shared with others were fewer than for healthy twins, especially with disease activity. Since immunosuppressive treatments differed, patient repertoires may have gained added variability.

Germline V lookup: CDR1 SGHTA, CDR2 FQGTGA. The CDR3 runs 12 residues. TCRdb reprocessed the 5' RACE reads and keeps a single row for each CDR3 protein, giving no DNA. The sample has 200,000 to 250,000 distinct CDR3 sequences. The sample taken for sequencing was blood. The sequence came from a human donor with ulcerative colitis or Crohn's disease, or a healthy co-twin of an affected twin (not recorded which). The chain uses TRBV7-3 and TRBJ1-2. CDR3 loop: CASSLTGGRLTF.